The 9 T cell receptor beta chains below all came from one sample that was sequenced in a study of T cell repertoires in cytomegalovirus infection. A single record per CDR3 protein comes from TCRdb applying MiXCR to the reads. The sample shows about 740,000 distinct CDR3 sequences, approximately 40% of them seen only once. The sequencing sample was made of PBMCs. The receptors originated from a human donor in good health (CMV status not recorded). Some clones in this sample may be carry-over from other donors' samples.

This clonotype was recorded a few times. J is TRBJ2-2 and V is TRBV7-2; 7 nucleotides agree with TRBD2. CDR1 is SGHTA and CDR2 is FQGNSA in the germline V gene. With V trimmed by 1 base and J by 3 bases, 8 bases remained unmatched. The CDR3 consists of 17 residues. CDR3 sequence: CASSLDSGSVHTGELFF. For the CDR3, the DNA is TGTGCCAGCAGCTTAGATAGCGGGTCAGTTCACACCGGGGAGCTGTTTTTT.

This clonotype has a handful of counts. The rearrangement joins TRBV12-3 or TRBV12-4 to TRBJ2-1, with TRBD1 identical over 8 bases. J lost 9 bases, V lost 7 bases, and 5 bases had no gene match. The CDR3 covers 12 residues. The CDR3 sequence is CASTTGGTEQFF. In nucleotides, the CDR3 is TGTGCCAGCACCACAGGGGGGACTGAGCAGTTCTTC.

At least ten counts were recorded for this clonotype. The chain recombines TRBV10-2 with TRBJ2-3, with TRBD2 matching over 7 bases. CDR1 and CDR2 from the germline V gene are WSHSY and SAAADI. The CDR3 totals 17 residues. The junction had 14 bases not matched to a gene; V was cut back by 6 bases and J by 2 bases. CDR3 in DNA: TGCGCCAGCAGCGCTCCTAGTCTAGCGGAGTTCACAGATACGCAGTATTTT. This gives the protein CASSAPSLAEFTDTQYF.

V is TRBV9 and J is TRBJ2-2; D is possibly TRBD1 (6 bases). The germline V gene has CDR1 SGDLS and CDR2 YYNGEE. The germline V and J ends were trimmed by 2 bases and 1 base, with 21 bases remaining between them. The CDR3 spans 19 residues. CDR3 DNA: TGTGCCAGCAGCGTGGCTGAAAATTGGTACAGGGAGAACACCGGGGAGCTGTTTTTT. Translating gives CASSVAENWYRENTGELFF.

This chain connects TRBV12-3 or TRBV12-4 to TRBJ2-7; a possible D gene is TRBD2 (5 bases). The CDR3 covers 14 residues. V lost 7 bases and J 3 bases, leaving 16 bases between the germline ends. As DNA, the CDR3 is TGTGCCAGCACCCAGATTAGCGTCGGCTACGAGCAGTACTTC. It codes for CASTQISVGYEQYF.

As concerns this clonotype: At one boundary the junction diverges from the germline segment, which might be a read error. This sequence joins TRBV20-1 and TRBJ2-7, with TRBD1 identical over 7 bases. This CDR3 contains 14 residues. Germline loops: CDR1 DFQATT, CDR2 SNEGSKA (reference sequence). The CDR3 DNA sequence: TGCAGTGCTAGAGAGAGCAGGGGGACCTACGAGAAGTACTTC. Protein sequence: CSARESRGTYEKYF.

This clonotype has just a few counts. The genes are TRBV12-3 or TRBV12-4 and TRBJ1-4; tentative D call: TRBD1 (5 bases). V lost 6 bases and J 6 bases, leaving 14 bases between the germline ends. This CDR3 region has 14 residues. CDR3 bases: TGTGCCAGCAGCCCTGGGAGGGGATATGAAAAACTGTTTTTT. Protein product: CASSPGRGYEKLFF.

This clonotype was found a few times. The chain uses TRBV20-1 and TRBJ2-2; D is undetermined. V lost 0 bases and J lost 3, with 11 bases in between. The CDR3 spans 15 residues. CDR1 DFQATT and CDR2 SNEGSKA come from the germline V gene (reference sequence). CDR3 coding DNA: TGCAGTGCTAGAGACCCCCGAAAAGACACCGGGGAGCTGTTTTTT. Translating it yields CSARDPRKDTGELFF.

The V and J genes are TRBV10-3 and TRBJ2-6; unclear D gene. Germline assignment: CDR1 ENHRY and CDR2 SYGVKD. V was trimmed by 4 bases and J by 4 bases, leaving 5 bases between them. The CDR3 runs to 13 residues. CDR3 loop: CAISGPGANVLTF. The CDR3 DNA sequence: TGTGCCATCAGTGGTCCAGGGGCCAACGTCCTGACTTTC.